Below, one TCR beta chain is given with its context. Its antigen is not known. This sample stems from a study of cytomegalovirus exposure and HLA in healthy donors. Study at large: The roughly 120 million unique TCR beta sequences, from about 179 million T cells, were found by an earlier analysis. Regarding the study as a whole: Researchers reported in a later analysis that a missense DCLRE1C variant was tied to TCR beta V- and J-gene trimming. Presence/absence analyses assumed roughly uniform sequencing depth across donors.

There were likely unrecorded immune exposures, though donors were nominally healthy when sampled. The PCR contained 60 Vbeta and 13 Jbeta primers. Only in-frame clones appear in the TCRdb table, and some are missing; sequencing was by immunoSEQ multiplex PCR. The sample yields around 180,000 clones, about 83% seen once. This CDR3 has 15 residues. Trimming cost V 8 bases and J 0 bases; bases outside gene matches: 7. CDR1 and CDR2 (germline): MNHNY, SVGAGI (reference sequence). The chain has TRBV6-6 and TRBJ1-5; 7 bases agree with TRBD1. The clonotype originates from a woman in her 30s in good health and CMV-seropositive. The sample consisted of PBMCs. The CDR3 loop reads CASQAGTVSNQPQHF. DNA of the CDR3: TGTGCCAGCCAAGCCGGGACAGTTAGCAATCAGCCCCAGCATTTT.